Listed below are T cell receptor beta chains from one sample, sequenced in a study of cytomegalovirus exposure and HLA in healthy donors. The repertoire was sequenced with immunoSEQ multiplex PCR; TCRdb's copy has only in-frame clones and lacks some. This table holds about 230,000 clones, about 89% found once. The material sequenced was PBMCs. These receptors came from a woman younger than 30 in good health and CMV-seronegative. The CDR3 runs from the conserved cysteine through the conserved F or W. Fields, in order: CDR3 DNA, CDR3 protein, clone size, D gene, V gene, J gene. A D gene is named only where the DNA matches it firmly. Not all rows give a size; the values are once, few, many and, for expanded clones, a class.

CDR3 DNA: TGCGCCAGCAGCTCGACTAGCGGGGTTTCCTACGAGCAGTACTTC
CDR3 protein: CASSSTSGVSYEQYF
clone size: -
D gene: TRBD2
V gene: TRBV5-1
J gene: TRBJ2-7

CDR3 DNA: TGTGCCAGCAGCCAAGAGGAGGGCATGGTGAACACTGAAGCTTTCTTT
CDR3 protein: CASSQEEGMVNTEAFF
clone size: -
D gene: -
V gene: TRBV16
J gene: TRBJ1-1

CDR3 DNA: TGTGCCAGCATCCTCACTTCTGGCTACACCTTC
CDR3 protein: CASILTSGYTF
clone size: -
D gene: -
V gene: TRBV6-1
J gene: TRBJ1-2

CDR3 DNA: TGTGCCAACAGCGGCCCCTCTAGCGGGGGCGTTTTTGAGCAGTTCTTC
CDR3 protein: CANSGPSSGGVFEQFF
clone size: once
D gene: TRBD2
V gene: TRBV13
J gene: TRBJ2-1

CDR3 DNA: TGTGCCAGCTCACCAGGGCAAATAAACGTTGGCACTGAAGCTTTCTTT
CDR3 protein: CASSPGQINVGTEAFF
clone size: -
D gene: -
V gene: TRBV18
J gene: TRBJ1-1

CDR3 DNA: TGTGCCAGCAGCGGGGAGCCGCCTTCTAATGAAAAACTGTTTTTT
CDR3 protein: CASSGEPPSNEKLFF
clone size: -
D gene: -
V gene: TRBV7-2
J gene: TRBJ1-4

CDR3 DNA: TGCGCCAGCAGCTCCTTAGGAACTACCCCTAATGAAAAACTGTTTTTT
CDR3 protein: CASSSLGTTPNEKLFF
clone size: many
D gene: -
V gene: TRBV5-1
J gene: TRBJ1-4

CDR3 DNA: TGTGCCAGCAGCTTAGTGTCCGTGTTCAGTAGCAATCAGCCCCAGCATTTT
CDR3 protein: CASSLVSVFSSNQPQHF
clone size: few
D gene: -
V gene: TRBV7-9
J gene: TRBJ1-5

CDR3 DNA: TGTGCCACGAAGGGGACTAGCGGGGGGATGTGGAACGAGCAGTACTTC
CDR3 protein: CATKGTSGGMWNEQYF
clone size: -
D gene: TRBD2
V gene: TRBV15
J gene: TRBJ2-7

CDR3 DNA: TGTGCCAGCAGTGGATCCCCGGGAGAAAATGAAAAACTGTTTTTT
CDR3 protein: CASSGSPGENEKLFF
clone size: -
D gene: -
V gene: TRBV25-1
J gene: TRBJ1-4

CDR3 DNA: TGCGCCAGCAGCCCGGGACTAGCGGGAGGAGGGGCCAAAAACATTCAGTACTTC
CDR3 protein: CASSPGLAGGGAKNIQYF
clone size: -
D gene: TRBD2
V gene: TRBV4-1
J gene: TRBJ2-4

CDR3 DNA: TGTGCCTGGAGTGTAAAGCAATCCACCGGGGAGCTGTTTTTT
CDR3 protein: CAWSVKQSTGELFF
clone size: -
D gene: -
V gene: TRBV30
J gene: TRBJ2-2

CDR3 DNA: TGTGCCAGCAGCGTCCGACAGGGAGGCGAAAAACTGTTTTTT
CDR3 protein: CASSVRQGGEKLFF
clone size: -
D gene: TRBD1
V gene: TRBV13
J gene: TRBJ1-4

CDR3 DNA: TGTGCCAGCAGCCCCGAGGGGGTGGTCAATGAGCAGTTCTTC
CDR3 protein: CASSPEGVVNEQFF
clone size: -
D gene: -
V gene: TRBV7-6
J gene: TRBJ2-1

CDR3 DNA: TGTGCCAGCAGCTTAAGAGGACAGGGGGCTGTCTACAATGAGCAGTTCTTC
CDR3 protein: CASSLRGQGAVYNEQFF
clone size: few
D gene: TRBD1
V gene: TRBV7-3
J gene: TRBJ2-1

CDR3 DNA: TGTGCCAGCAGCTTAGTAGTTAAACTTTACAATGAGCAGTTCTTC
CDR3 protein: CASSLVVKLYNEQFF
clone size: -
D gene: -
V gene: TRBV11-2
J gene: TRBJ2-1

CDR3 DNA: TGTGCCAGCAGCTCCAGGAACACTGAAGCTTTCTTT
CDR3 protein: CASSSRNTEAFF
clone size: -
D gene: -
V gene: TRBV5-4
J gene: TRBJ1-1

CDR3 DNA: TGTGCCAGCAGTTTCCAGGGCTTGAACACTGAAGCTTTCTTT
CDR3 protein: CASSFQGLNTEAFF
clone size: few
D gene: -
V gene: TRBV6-5
J gene: TRBJ1-1

CDR3 DNA: TGCGCCAGCAGCTTTTCGTCGACAAACACTGAAGCTTTCTTT
CDR3 protein: CASSFSSTNTEAFF
clone size: -
D gene: -
V gene: TRBV5-1
J gene: TRBJ1-1

CDR3 DNA: TGTGCCAGCAGCTTGGGGGAAACAGGGTTAGGCTACGAGCAGTACTTC
CDR3 protein: CASSLGETGLGYEQYF
clone size: -
D gene: -
V gene: TRBV5-6
J gene: TRBJ2-7

CDR3 DNA: TGTGCCAGCACCCTACAGGGAGGGGGAAACACCATATATTTT
CDR3 protein: CASTLQGGGNTIYF
clone size: -
D gene: -
V gene: TRBV5-4
J gene: TRBJ1-3

CDR3 DNA: TGTGCCAGCGACTATCTGGGGAGGTCGGACACTGAAGCTTTCTTT
CDR3 protein: CASDYLGRSDTEAFF
clone size: once
D gene: -
V gene: TRBV9
J gene: TRBJ1-1

CDR3 DNA: TGTGCCAGCAGTTATTCTAGCGGCTCTACGGGGAATGAGCAGTTCTTC
CDR3 protein: CASSYSSGSTGNEQFF
clone size: -
D gene: TRBD2
V gene: TRBV27
J gene: TRBJ2-1

CDR3 DNA: TGTGCCAGCAGCATCCCCGGGACTAGCGGGACTCCAACCTACAATGAGCAGTTCTTC
CDR3 protein: CASSIPGTSGTPTYNEQFF
clone size: -
D gene: -
V gene: TRBV21-1
J gene: TRBJ2-1

CDR3 DNA: TGCGCCAGCAGTACATCTACAGGGTACACTGAAGCTTTCTTT
CDR3 protein: CASSTSTGYTEAFF
clone size: -
D gene: -
V gene: TRBV10-1
J gene: TRBJ1-1

CDR3 DNA: TGTGCCAGCAGTACCAATAGCCAGGGGAGTGGCTACACCTTC
CDR3 protein: CASSTNSQGSGYTF
clone size: -
D gene: -
V gene: TRBV27
J gene: TRBJ1-2

CDR3 DNA: TGTGCCAGCAGCTTAGTTGCGCAACAGGGGGTGGGGGAGACCCAGTACTTC
CDR3 protein: CASSLVAQQGVGETQYF
clone size: -
D gene: TRBD1
V gene: TRBV11-2
J gene: TRBJ2-5

CDR3 DNA: TGCAGTGCTGGGCTCTCCTACGAGCAGTACTTC
CDR3 protein: CSAGLSYEQYF
clone size: -
D gene: -
V gene: TRBV20-1
J gene: TRBJ2-7

CDR3 DNA: TGTGCCAGCAGCTTGCTTTTCATGAGCCTTGAAGCTTTCTTT
CDR3 protein: CASSLLFMSLEAFF
clone size: -
D gene: -
V gene: TRBV5-8
J gene: TRBJ1-1

CDR3 DNA: TGTGCCAGTAGTATTGCGGGGGTTCGGTCCACAGATACGCAGTATTTT
CDR3 protein: CASSIAGVRSTDTQYF
clone size: -
D gene: TRBD2
V gene: TRBV19
J gene: TRBJ2-3

CDR3 DNA: TGTGCCAGCAGCCAAGATCTGAGTTACTATGTCTACACCTTC
CDR3 protein: CASSQDLSYYVYTF
clone size: -
D gene: -
V gene: TRBV4-2
J gene: TRBJ1-2

CDR3 DNA: TGCGCCAGCAGCCCCCGAGAGGGAATCTACGAGCAGTACTTC
CDR3 protein: CASSPREGIYEQYF
clone size: -
D gene: -
V gene: TRBV4-1
J gene: TRBJ2-7

CDR3 DNA: TGTGCCAGCAGCGGATGGACAGTCCTTAATGAGCAGTTCTTC
CDR3 protein: CASSGWTVLNEQFF
clone size: -
D gene: -
V gene: TRBV5-4
J gene: TRBJ2-1

CDR3 DNA: TGTGCCAGCAGCCAAAACTCCGGGACAGGGGTGGATGGCTACACCTTC
CDR3 protein: CASSQNSGTGVDGYTF
clone size: -
D gene: TRBD1
V gene: TRBV11-3
J gene: TRBJ1-2

CDR3 DNA: TGCAGCGTTGAAACGGCCTACAATGAGCAGTTCTTC
CDR3 protein: CSVETAYNEQFF
clone size: few
D gene: -
V gene: TRBV29-1
J gene: TRBJ2-1

CDR3 DNA: TGTGCCAGCAGCCAAGATCCCGGACAGGGCCATGAGCAGTTCTTC
CDR3 protein: CASSQDPGQGHEQFF
clone size: -
D gene: TRBD1
V gene: TRBV4-2
J gene: TRBJ2-1

CDR3 DNA: TGTGCCAGCAGCTTATGGACCAATAGCGATAGCTCCTACGAGCAGTACTTC
CDR3 protein: CASSLWTNSDSSYEQYF
clone size: -
D gene: -
V gene: TRBV7-9
J gene: TRBJ2-7

CDR3 DNA: TGCGCCAGCAGCCCAGTCCTGGGCAGCTACACCTTC
CDR3 protein: CASSPVLGSYTF
clone size: -
D gene: -
V gene: TRBV4-1
J gene: TRBJ1-2

CDR3 DNA: TGTGCCAGCAGCTCGGACAGGGGGTCCTACGAGCAGTACTTC
CDR3 protein: CASSSDRGSYEQYF
clone size: -
D gene: TRBD1
V gene: TRBV4-2
J gene: TRBJ2-7

CDR3 DNA: TGTGCCAGTAGTATAGACAGGGGCTACACCTTC
CDR3 protein: CASSIDRGYTF
clone size: -
D gene: -
V gene: TRBV19
J gene: TRBJ1-2

CDR3 DNA: TGTGCCAGCAGCTCAGGGGAAAAGGATGGGACTGAAGCTTTCTTT
CDR3 protein: CASSSGEKDGTEAFF
clone size: -
D gene: -
V gene: TRBV7-9
J gene: TRBJ1-1

CDR3 DNA: TGCGCCAGCCGAGCCCACCACGAGCAGTACTTC
CDR3 protein: CASRAHHEQYF
clone size: once
D gene: -
V gene: TRBV4-3
J gene: TRBJ2-7

CDR3 DNA: TGTGCCAGCAGCCTATATTTTTTCTACGAGCAGTACTTC
CDR3 protein: CASSLYFFYEQYF
clone size: few
D gene: -
V gene: TRBV5-6
J gene: TRBJ2-7